This T cell receptor (beta chain) is from a study of early T cells in non-severe SARS-CoV-2 infection. Overall study context: Sequencing targeted bulk RNA from unsorted whole blood, leaving chains unpaired.

From the 5' RACE reads, TCRdb called clonotypes with MiXCR, one entry per CDR3 protein. The table has under 75,000 distinct CDR3 sequences, more than 9.5% seen once. The CDR3 consists of 13 residues. V shed 5 bases, J shed 7 bases, and the junction held 8 bases outside the gene matches. Germline V gene data show CDR1 as SGHTA and CDR2 as FQGNSA. The receptor comes from an adult who was a healthcare worker with PCR-confirmed SARS-CoV-2 infection or an uninfected control (not recorded which). This rearrangement joins TRBV7-2 to TRBJ2-7, with 7 bases that match TRBD2. The specimen sequenced was whole blood. The CDR3 DNA reads TGTGCCAGCAGCCATCCGGGAGGAGGAGAGCAGTACTTC. It translates to CASSHPGGGEQYF.